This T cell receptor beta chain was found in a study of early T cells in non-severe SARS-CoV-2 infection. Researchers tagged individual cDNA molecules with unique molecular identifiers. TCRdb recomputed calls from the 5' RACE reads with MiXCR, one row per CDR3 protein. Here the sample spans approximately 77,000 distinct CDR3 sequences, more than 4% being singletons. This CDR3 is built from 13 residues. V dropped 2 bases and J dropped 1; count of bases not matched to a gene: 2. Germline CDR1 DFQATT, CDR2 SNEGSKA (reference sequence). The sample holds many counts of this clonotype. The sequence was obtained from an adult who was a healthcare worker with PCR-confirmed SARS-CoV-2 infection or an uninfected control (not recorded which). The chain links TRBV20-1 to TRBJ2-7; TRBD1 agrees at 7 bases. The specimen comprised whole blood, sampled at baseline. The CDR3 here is CSARLGQSYEQYF. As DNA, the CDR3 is TGCAGTGCTAGATTGGGACAGTCCTACGAGCAGTACTTC.